The 29 T cell receptor beta chains below were found in one sample sequenced in a study of blood T cell repertoires in COVID-19. Method: immunoSEQ multiplex PCR; TCRdb's copy keeps in-frame clones and lacks some. This table holds under 150,000 clones, roughly 82% found once. The sequenced material came from peripheral blood. These receptor sequences come from a man older than 75 with acute or convalescent COVID-19.

The chain couples TRBV7-2 to TRBJ2-2; D might be TRBD1 (6 bases). The germline CDR1 and CDR2 sequences are SGHTA and FQGNSA. V was shortened by 5 bases and J by 0 bases, with 10 bases between the two germline ends. The CDR3 length is 15 residues. CDR3 sequence (DNA): TGTGCCAGCAGCCACCGGACAGCGAACACCGGGGAGCTGTTTTTT. Amino acid sequence: CASSHRTANTGELFF.

The chain employs TRBV18 and TRBJ1-6; D gene ambiguous. This CDR3 has 12 amino acids. V shed 6 bases and J shed 5 bases, with 5 bases lying between them. Germline CDR1 KGHSH, CDR2 LQKENI. For the CDR3, the DNA is TGTGCCAGCTCTCGGGATAATTCACCCCTCCACTTT. Amino acid sequence: CASSRDNSPLHF.

The J gene is TRBJ2-4, the V gene TRBV6-2 or TRBV6-3; maybe TRBD2 (6 bases). The CDR3 is 12 amino acids. Deletions cut 5 bases from V and 11 bases from J, with 13 bases between. CDR1 is MNHEY, CDR2 SVGEGT, per germline. The CDR3 is CASSTSGSFQYF. The CDR3 nucleotides are TGTGCCAGCAGTACCTCCGGGAGCTTTCAGTACTTC.

This clone showed up just a few times. The gene calls are TRBV7-2 and TRBJ2-7, with 10 bases that match TRBD2. V gave up 6 bases and J gave up 2 bases; unmatched junction bases: 4. The germline CDR1 and CDR2 sequences are SGHTA and FQGNSA. This CDR3 has 14 residues. DNA for the CDR3: TGTGCCAGCAGAACCGGACTAGCGGCCTACGAGCAGTACTTC. Translating it yields CASRTGLAAYEQYF.

The V call is TRBV7-2, the J call TRBJ1-1; D is uncertain. The germline CDR1 and CDR2 sequences are SGHTA and FQGNSA. The germline V and J ends were trimmed by 5 bases and 8 bases, with 9 bases remaining between them. This CDR3 contains 11 residues. CDR3: CASSPGVEAFF. In nucleotides, the CDR3 is TGTGCCAGCAGCCCCGGGGTAGAAGCTTTCTTT.

The chain couples TRBV9 to TRBJ1-5, with no clear D. The CDR3 runs to 13 residues. The germline gives CDR1 SGDLS, CDR2 YYNGEE. The V gene lost 3 bases and the J gene lost 5 bases, with 9 bases spanning the gap. As DNA, the CDR3 is TGTGCCAGCAGCGGTAGAATCGATCAGCCCCAGCATTTT. This gives the protein CASSGRIDQPQHF.

The chain is built from TRBV10-3 and TRBJ2-5; D unclear. Germline V lookup: CDR1 ENHRY, CDR2 SYGVKD. The CDR3 is 12 residues long. V was pared by 6 bases and J by 4 bases, with 9 bases between. DNA of the CDR3: TGTGCCATCAGCGAAGCACCAGAGACCCAGTACTTC. As protein: CAISEAPETQYF.

The chain joins TRBV5-4 to TRBJ2-7; D is possibly TRBD2 (6 bases). In germline, CDR1 is SGHNT, CDR2 YYREEE (reference sequence). There are 14 residues in the CDR3. V was trimmed by 5 bases and J by 7 bases, leaving 19 bases between them. CDR3 nucleotide sequence: TGTGCCAGCAGTGCTACCGGAGGGAACCGGGAGCAGTACTTC. It translates to CASSATGGNREQYF.

The gene calls are TRBV9 and TRBJ2-7; D is perhaps TRBD1 (5 bases). Germline V gene lookup returns CDR1 SGDLS and CDR2 YYNGEE. Trimming took off 3 bases at V and 0 bases at J, with 10 bases between the two ends. The CDR3 runs 14 residues. The CDR3 here is CASSGGQTSYEQYF. The DNA of the CDR3 is TGTGCCAGCAGCGGAGGACAAACCTCCTACGAGCAGTACTTC.

In its sample, this clone was seen once. This chain uses TRBV6-1 with TRBJ2-7; maybe TRBD1 (5 bases). The CDR3 is 13 amino acids. Trimming cost V 1 base and J 3 bases, with 7 bases left between them. Per the germline V gene, CDR1 is MNHNS and CDR2 is SASEGT. The CDR3 is CASSEDRFYEQYF. CDR3 bases: TGTGCCAGCAGTGAAGACAGGTTCTACGAGCAGTACTTC.

The genes are TRBV30 and TRBJ2-5; the match to TRBD2 covers 12 bases. The CDR3 length is 14 residues. Germline-derived CDR1 and CDR2 are GTSNPN and SVGIG (reference sequence). The V and J ends lost 4 bases and 6 bases, in that order; junction bases with no gene match: 6. The CDR3 spells CAWNPSGGAKTQYF. The CDR3 DNA sequence: TGTGCCTGGAACCCTAGCGGGGGGGCCAAGACCCAGTACTTC. Filled out from reference TRBV30 and TRBJ2-5, the complete variable domain reads SQTIHQWPATLVQPVGSPLSLECTVEGTSNPNLYWYRQAAGRGLQLLFYSVGIGQISSEVPQNLSASRPQDRQFILSSKKLLLSDSGFYLCAWNPSGGAKTQYFGPGTRLLVL.

The chain couples TRBV7-9 to TRBJ1-5; 9 bases fit TRBD1. This CDR3 comprises 15 residues. After removal of 5 bases from V and 4 bases from J, the junction contained 6 bases not matched to a gene. Per the germline V gene, CDR1 is SEHNR and CDR2 is FQNEAQ (reference sequence). Here the CDR3 reads CASSLGTGPNQPQHF. Written as DNA, the CDR3 is TGTGCCAGCAGCCTAGGGACAGGGCCTAATCAGCCCCAGCATTTT.

The J gene is TRBJ2-5, the V gene TRBV6-2 or TRBV6-3; 9 bases map to TRBD1. Germline CDR1 MNHEY, CDR2 SVGEGT. The CDR3 sequence is 18 residues long. The V gene end was trimmed by 2 bases and the J gene end by 2 bases; junction bases not matched to a gene: 12. Written as DNA, the CDR3 is TGTGCCAGCAGTTACAGGACAGGGGTGGGAGGACCGCAAGAGACCCAGTACTTC. This gives the protein CASSYRTGVGGPQETQYF.

The CDR3 is CSASLAETQYF. The CDR3 region has the DNA TGCAGTGCTTCTCTAGCGGAGACCCAGTACTTC. The J gene is TRBJ2-5, the V gene TRBV20-1; maybe TRBD2 (6 bases). Trimming pared 5 bases from V and 5 bases from J, leaving 9 bases between. This CDR3 region has 11 residues. Germline V gene data show CDR1 as DFQATT and CDR2 as SNEGSKA (reference sequence).

The chain couples TRBV10-3 to TRBJ1-6; 10 bases align to TRBD1. The CDR3 totals 15 residues. With V trimmed by 6 bases and J by 7 bases, 6 bases remained unmatched. Germline CDR1 ENHRY, CDR2 SYGVKD. The CDR3: CAISPGQGPNSPLHF. Here the CDR3 DNA reads TGTGCCATCAGCCCGGGACAGGGGCCGAATTCACCCCTCCACTTT.

V gene TRBV6-4 combines with J gene TRBJ2-3, with 7 bases that match TRBD2. This CDR3 has 15 amino acids. Germline V gene lookup returns CDR1 MRHNA and CDR2 SNTAGT. V shed 2 bases and J 5 bases; nucleotides not matched to a gene: 7. The CDR3 nucleotides are TGTGCCAGCAGTGACGAAGCGGGGACGGTAGATACGCAGTATTTT. Its protein product is CASSDEAGTVDTQYF.

This chain links TRBV7-2 with TRBJ2-6; no definite D call. The CDR3 has 12 amino acids. CDR1 is SGHTA, CDR2 FQGNSA, per germline. V was shortened by 5 bases and J by 6 bases, with 5 bases between the two germline ends. CDR3 sequence: CASSLPANVLTF. As DNA, the CDR3 is TGTGCCAGCAGCCTACCGGCCAACGTCCTGACTTTC.

The CDR3: CASSEISGQPQHF. The DNA for the CDR3 is TGCGCCAGCAGCGAGATCAGCGGTCAGCCCCAGCATTTT. The chain is built from TRBV5-1 and TRBJ1-5; D gene uncertain. The CDR3 length is 13 residues. Germline V gives CDR1 SGHRS, CDR2 YFSETQ. Trimming cost V 4 bases and J 6 bases, with 11 bases left between them.

The CDR3 loop is CATSRDYPSSYEQYF. CDR3 DNA sequence: TGTGCCACCAGCAGAGACTACCCTAGCTCCTACGAGCAGTACTTC. The chain recombines TRBV15 with TRBJ2-7; D unresolved. The V end was cut by 0 bases, the J end by 0 bases, with 9 bases between. This CDR3 is built from 15 residues. Germline CDR1 is LNHNV and CDR2 is YYDKDF (reference sequence).

The V gene is TRBV18, the J gene TRBJ2-3, with D maybe TRBD1 (6 bases). CDR3 size: 15 residues. The V gene's germline CDR1 is KGHSH and CDR2 LQKENI. V was pared by 4 bases and J by 4 bases, with 15 bases between. The CDR3 sequence is CASSLFPPGADTQYF. The CDR3 DNA reads as TGTGCCAGCTCACTCTTCCCGCCAGGGGCAGATACGCAGTATTTT. The whole variable domain, remainder taken from reference TRBV18 and TRBJ2-3, is NAGVMQNPRHLVRRRGQEARLRCSPMKGHSHVYWYRQLPEEGLKFMVYLQKENIIDESGMPKERFSAEFPKEGPSILRIQQVVRGDSAAYFCASSLFPPGADTQYFGPGTRLTVL.

The rearrangement joins TRBV11-2 to TRBJ2-3; 9 bases line up with TRBD1. The CDR3 has 15 amino acids. The junction had 5 bases not matched to a gene; V was cut back by 1 base and J by 6 bases. Germline CDR1 SGHAT, CDR2 FQNNGV. CDR3 nucleotides: TGTGCCAGCAGCTTAGCGGACAGGGGAAAGGATACGCAGTATTTT. This codes for CASSLADRGKDTQYF.

The chain has TRBV7-2 and TRBJ2-7; 9 bases fit TRBD2. In germline, CDR1 is SGHTA, CDR2 FQGNSA. There are 17 residues in the CDR3. With V trimmed by 1 base and J by 3 bases, 10 bases remained unmatched. The chain's CDR3 is CASSLGLAGYSFYEQYF. The CDR3 bases are TGTGCCAGCAGCTTAGGCCTAGCGGGGTATTCGTTCTACGAGCAGTACTTC.

The chain uses TRBV7-2 and TRBJ2-3, with 9 positions matching TRBD1. CDR1 and CDR2 from the germline V gene are SGHTA and FQGNSA. V was pared by 5 bases and J by 4 bases, with 4 bases of the junction left unmatched. The CDR3 is 14 residues long. The CDR3 nucleotides are TGTGCCAGCAGCCCGGGACAGGGCCCAGATACGCAGTATTTT. It yields the protein CASSPGQGPDTQYF.

The V call is TRBV19, the J call TRBJ1-2; 7 bases are a match to TRBD1. There are 15 residues in the CDR3. J was trimmed by 5 bases and V by 3 bases; bases with no gene match: 9. Germline V CDR1 and CDR2: LNHDA, SQIVND (reference sequence). The CDR3 protein is CASSIVPGGKYGYTF. The CDR3 nucleotides are TGTGCCAGTAGTATTGTTCCAGGGGGGAAATATGGCTACACCTTC.

This chain connects TRBV11-2 to TRBJ1-6, with TRBD1 matching 9 bases. J lost 7 bases, V lost 3 bases, and 4 bases had no gene match. CDR1 is SGHAT and CDR2 is FQNNGV in the germline V gene. The CDR3 runs 15 residues. This CDR3 is CASSFRQGDNSPLHF. CDR3 nucleotide sequence: TGTGCCAGCAGCTTTAGACAGGGGGACAATTCACCCCTCCACTTT.

This chain uses TRBV6-2 or TRBV6-3 with TRBJ2-3; 9 nucleotides line up with TRBD2. Germline V lookup: CDR1 MNHEY, CDR2 SVGEGT. The CDR3 extends over 17 amino acids. Trimming removed 1 base from V and 1 base from J; junction bases left unmatched: 6. CDR3: CASSYFLAGVGTDTQYF. CDR3 in DNA: TGTGCCAGCAGTTACTTTTTAGCGGGGGTAGGCACAGATACGCAGTATTTT.

The genes are TRBV15 and TRBJ1-2; D perhaps matches TRBD1 (6 bases). With 3 bases removed from V and 4 bases from J, the gap between germline ends came to 9 bases. The CDR3 loop spans 13 amino acids. From germline, CDR1 is LNHNV and CDR2 YYDKDF (reference sequence). The CDR3, as DNA: TGTGCCACCAGCAGGGGGGGGGCCTATGGCTACACCTTC. Its protein is CATSRGGAYGYTF.

The genes are TRBV19 and TRBJ1-6, with D perhaps TRBD1 (6 bases). Trimming removed 7 bases from V and 5 bases from J, with 12 bases in between. Germline V gene lookup returns CDR1 LNHDA and CDR2 SQIVND (reference sequence). The CDR3 is 14 amino acids. The CDR3 DNA follows: TGTGCCAGTAAGGAAGGACAGAATAATTCACCCCTCCACTTT. This translates into CASKEGQNNSPLHF.

The chain carries TRBV2 and TRBJ1-5; the D is unclear. Trimming removed 3 bases from V and 3 bases from J, with 6 bases in between. The germline gives CDR1 SNHLY, CDR2 FYNNEI. The CDR3 is 13 amino acids. For the CDR3, the DNA is TGTGCCAGCAGTGACCAGGACAATCAGCCCCAGCATTTT. Protein: CASSDQDNQPQHF.